This T cell receptor (beta chain) was identified in a study of control samples from healthy donors and cancer patients. Profiled with immunoSEQ multiplex PCR; TCRdb holds only in-frame clones, not every one. The sample lists 150,000 to 200,000 clones; 90% to 95% were seen once. The germline V and J ends were trimmed by 4 bases and 6 bases, with 20 bases remaining between them. CDR3 size: 15 residues. CDR1 and CDR2 from the germline V gene are SGHNT and YYREEE (reference sequence). The sequencing input was blood. The V call is TRBV5-4, the J call TRBJ2-7, with a weak D call TRBD2 (7 bases). This clonotype was sampled from a man aged 18 to 29 in good health. Written as DNA, the CDR3 is TGTGCCAGCAGCCCTGTAGGGGGGGATCTCCGCGAGCAGTACTTC. Protein product: CASSPVGGDLREQYF.